The sequence of this T cell receptor beta chain was determined in a study of T cell changes during pregnancy in multiple sclerosis. Clones were sequenced by immunoSEQ multiplex PCR, and TCRdb holds only the in-frame ones, with some missing. The table has about 89,000 clones, about 90% seen once. CDR3 length: 13 residues. V was trimmed by 8 bases and J by 2 bases, leaving 13 bases between them. CDR1 and CDR2 (germline): MNHNS, SASEGT. The sequence was obtained from a female donor in good health, enrolled as a control in a pregnancy study. The sample consisted of peripheral blood, taken after pregnancy. V is TRBV6-1 and J is TRBJ2-7; D is possibly TRBD1 (5 bases). DNA of the CDR3: TGTGCCAGCGGGGCCACGGGTGCCTACGAGCAGTACTTC. Translating it yields CASGATGAYEQYF.